Listed below are T cell receptor beta chains from one sample, sequenced in a study of human T cells and chemical hapten exposure. TCRdb passed the RACE reads through MiXCR, listing each CDR3 protein once. The sample shows about 80,000 distinct CDR3 sequences, less than 15% of them seen only once. Sequenced here: whole blood, sampled in connection with sensitization to the hapten diphenylcyclopropenone (DPC). These receptors all come from a woman between 45 and 65 years old with alopecia areata. Some clones in this sample may be carry-over from other donors' samples. CDR3s include the opening cysteine and the closing phenylalanine or tryptophan. A D gene is named only where the DNA matches it firmly. Size is omitted from some rows. Given values are once, few, many or a class for expanded clones.

J gene | D gene | clone size | V gene | CDR3 DNA | CDR3 protein
TRBJ2-1 | TRBD1 | - | TRBV29-1 | TGCAGCGAACTGACAGGGCTTAAGGATGAGCAGTTCTTC | CSELTGLKDEQFF
TRBJ1-6 | - | few | TRBV10-3 | TGTGCCATCAGTGAGAGTGGCCTTTATCCGAGCTATAATTCACCCCTCCACTTT | CAISESGLYPSYNSPLHF
TRBJ1-1 | - | many | TRBV6-6 | TGTGCCAGCAGTTACCGAGGGTCCCTGACTGAAGCTTTCTTT | CASSYRGSLTEAFF
TRBJ2-2 | TRBD2 | - | TRBV29-1 | TGCAGCTCCCGGTGGGGGGGAGGGCCGGATACCGGGGAGCTGTTTTTT | CSSRWGGGPDTGELFF
TRBJ2-7 | - | - | TRBV2 | TGTGCCAGCAGTGAAGCGCGGCAGGGGCCCTACGAGCAGTACTTC | CASSEARQGPYEQYF
TRBJ1-6 | - | many | TRBV14 | TGTGCCAGCAGCCCCGGGACAATCTCACCCAATTCACCCCTCCACTTT | CASSPGTISPNSPLHF
TRBJ2-7 | TRBD2 | - | TRBV9 | TGTGCCAGCAGCACCCGTAGCGGGAGGGCGTACGAGCAGTACTTC | CASSTRSGRAYEQYF
TRBJ1-5 | - | few | TRBV6-1 | TGTGCCAGCAGTGAAGCGGGGCAGGGCAATCAGCCCCAGCATTTT | CASSEAGQGNQPQHF
TRBJ2-1 | - | few | TRBV20-1 | TGCAGTGCTAGAGTTGGCGGGCGAACAGCGTACAATGAGCAGTTCTTC | CSARVGGRTAYNEQFF
TRBJ2-2 | TRBD1 | many | TRBV28 | TGTGCCAGCAGTGAGGACAGGGGTCAGACCGGGGAGCTGTTTTTT | CASSEDRGQTGELFF
TRBJ2-7 | - | - | TRBV7-2 | TGTGCCAGCAGCCCTCGGACAGCTCCGTACGAGCAGTACTTC | CASSPRTAPYEQYF
TRBJ2-1 | - | - | TRBV5-6 | TGTGCCAGCAGCTTGTTGGGTTCCAGCATATACAATGAGCAGTTCTTC | CASSLLGSSIYNEQFF
TRBJ1-5 | - | - | TRBV27 | TGTGCCAGCAGGACCGATACCCACCCAGGAAATCAGCCCCAGCATTTT | CASRTDTHPGNQPQHF
TRBJ1-2 | - | many | TRBV29-1 | TGCAGCGTTGAAGATCCCACAGCTTATGGCTACACCTTC | CSVEDPTAYGYTF
TRBJ1-5 | TRBD1 | - | TRBV30 | TGTGCCTGGGGGACAGCAAACAATCAGCCCCAGCATTTT | CAWGTANNQPQHF
TRBJ1-5 | - | few | TRBV20-1 | TGCAGTGCTCTCGGTGGTGGCAATCAGCCCCAGCATTTT | CSALGGGNQPQHF